These 18 T cell receptor beta chains came from one sample sequenced in a study of beta chain features in type 1 diabetes. All of the isolated RNA was reverse transcribed, so expressed TCRB transcripts were sequenced. Repertoires were generated with immunoSEQ multiplex PCR, while TCRdb's copy carries only in-frame clones and drops some. The sample records under 250,000 clones, about 26% being singletons. Specimen: central memory CD4+ T cells from blood. The origin of the receptors is a man aged 30-40 years in good health.

The rearrangement uses TRBV7-9 and TRBJ2-1, with TRBD2 matching 8 bases. After removal of 1 base from V and 13 bases from J, the junction contained 6 bases not matched to a gene. Germline V gene lookup returns CDR1 SEHNR and CDR2 FQNEAQ (reference sequence). This CDR3 has 13 residues. The CDR3 sequence is CASSLERENNQFF. The CDR3 region has the DNA TGTGCCAGCAGCTTAGAGCGGGAGAACAATCAGTTCTTC.

This clone turned up a few times. The V call is TRBV21-1, the J call TRBJ2-1; the D segment call TRBD2 is taken from the table without a DNA check. TRBV21-1 is flagged as a pseudogene. The CDR3 extends over 14 amino acids. CDR3 sequence (DNA): TGTGCCATGCCGGTGGTCCGCTCCTACAATGAGCAGTTCTTC. Its protein is CAMPVVRSYNEQFF.

This rearrangement joins TRBV7-2 to TRBJ2-3; D remains ambiguous. Germline CDR1 is SGHTA and CDR2 is FQGNSA. This CDR3 is built from 15 residues. The germline V and J ends were trimmed by 1 base and 3 bases, with 11 bases remaining between them. This CDR3 reads CASSLGGVGTDTQYF. The DNA for the CDR3 is TGTGCCAGCAGCTTAGGCGGTGTTGGGACAGATACGCAGTATTTT.

In this sample, this clone turned up a few times. The V gene is TRBV5-1, the J gene TRBJ2-6, with 7 bases that match TRBD1. The CDR3 has 17 amino acids. With 4 bases clipped from V and 0 bases from J, the junction kept 7 bases outside the gene matches. The germline CDR1 and CDR2 sequences are SGHRS and YFSETQ. The CDR3 sequence is CASSSGQALSGANVLTF. CDR3 bases: TGCGCCAGCAGCAGCGGACAGGCCCTCTCTGGGGCCAACGTCCTGACTTTC. Supplemented by reference TRBV5-1 and TRBJ2-6, the full variable domain reads KAGVTQTPRYLIKTRGQQVTLSCSPISGHRSVSWYQQTPGQGLQFLFEYFSETQRNKGNFPGRFSGRQFSNSRSEMNVSTLELGDSALYLCASSSGQALSGANVLTFGAGSRLTVL.

The rearrangement joins TRBV6-6 to TRBJ2-7; 14 bases are shared with TRBD2. This CDR3 region has 15 residues. Germline values: CDR1 MNHNY, CDR2 SVGAGI (reference sequence). V lost 5 bases, J lost 6 bases, and 6 bases stayed unmatched. In DNA, the CDR3 is TGTGCCAGCAGTGTACCCGGGACTAGCGGGAGCGAGCAGTACTTC. Protein: CASSVPGTSGSEQYF.

The table lists this clone with a few counts. The chain recombines TRBV29-1 with TRBJ1-2; D not certain. CDR1 is SQVTM and CDR2 is ANQGSEA in the germline V gene. V was pared by 4 bases and J by 5 bases, with 8 bases between. This CDR3 has 11 amino acids. CDR3 coding DNA: TGCAGCGTTGGGGAGGGTTATGGCTACACCTTC. This codes for CSVGEGYGYTF.

V usage is TRBV27 and J usage is TRBJ2-3, with D uncertain. The germline V and J ends were trimmed by 4 bases and 6 bases, with 17 bases remaining between them. CDR1 is MNHEY and CDR2 is SMNVEV in the germline V gene (reference sequence). The CDR3 spans 15 residues. CDR3 protein: CASSSIKLTPDTQYF. As DNA, the CDR3 is TGTGCCAGCAGTTCTATAAAACTCACGCCGGATACGCAGTATTTT.

This chain uses TRBV5-1 with TRBJ1-2, with D possibly matching TRBD1 (5 bases). This CDR3 is built from 14 residues. V was cut by 7 bases and J by 6 bases, with 19 bases left in between. Germline V gene lookup returns CDR1 SGHRS and CDR2 YFSETQ. The CDR3 loop is CASAGTGRINGYTF. Here the CDR3 DNA reads TGCGCCAGCGCCGGGACGGGAAGAATAAATGGCTACACCTTC.

This clone turned up a few times. The rearrangement joins TRBV29-1 to TRBJ2-5; 10 bases line up with TRBD1. The CDR3 runs to 12 residues. CDR1 and CDR2 (germline): SQVTM, ANQGSEA. Trimming took 5 bases from V and 7 from J; bases not matched to a gene: 4. In DNA, the CDR3 is TGCAGCGTTAGACAGGGGGCCGGGACCCAGTACTTC. Its translation is CSVRQGAGTQYF.

The chain has TRBV6-6 and TRBJ2-5; D gene uncertain. The V end was cut by 5 bases, the J end by 4 bases, with 5 bases between. From germline, CDR1 is MNHNY and CDR2 SVGAGI (reference sequence). The length of the CDR3 is 11 residues. The CDR3 spells CASSTRETQYF. For the CDR3, the DNA is TGTGCCAGCAGTACTCGAGAGACCCAGTACTTC.

In the case of this clone: The sample contains more than one DNA sequence encoding this CDR3. The chain couples TRBV30 to TRBJ1-1; D not certain. The V end was cut by 5 bases, the J end by 9 bases, with 13 bases between. The CDR3 has 11 residues. Germline V gene sequence: CDR1 GTSNPN, CDR2 SVGIG (reference sequence). The DNA for the CDR3 is TGTGCCTGGCACCGGGGTAGGAAAGCTTTCTTT. It yields the protein CAWHRGRKAFF.

The CDR3 sequence is CASSQSPLGGSSSGANVLTF. The CDR3 DNA follows: TGCGCCAGCAGCCAATCCCCTTTAGGGGGTTCTAGCTCTGGGGCCAACGTCCTGACTTTC. V usage is TRBV5-1 and J usage is TRBJ2-6; tentatively, D is TRBD1 (6 bases). Between the trimmed V and J ends, which lost 4 bases and 0 bases, there was a span of 23 bases. The germline V gene encodes CDR1 SGHRS and CDR2 YFSETQ. The CDR3 consists of 20 residues.

The rearrangement links TRBV7-9 to TRBJ1-4; TRBD1 aligns across 9 bases. There are 14 residues in the CDR3. CDR1 SEHNR and CDR2 FQNEAQ come from the germline V gene (reference sequence). V trimming: 4 bases; J trimming: 6 bases; junction bases outside the gene matches: 3. This CDR3 is CASSSGTGYEKLFF. CDR3 bases: TGTGCCAGCAGCTCCGGGACAGGGTATGAAAAACTGTTTTTT.

The gene calls are TRBV4-3 and TRBJ2-7; no firm D call. The CDR3 consists of 15 residues. Trimming removed 0 bases from V and 6 bases from J, with 15 bases in between. Germline V CDR1 and CDR2: LGHNA, YSLEER. DNA for the CDR3: TGCGCCAGCAGCCAAGAGGTACGGCACGTGGGCGAGCAGTACTTC. Its protein product is CASSQEVRHVGEQYF.

The CDR3 bases are TGTGCCACCAGCAGAGGTGGTCAGCAAAACATTCAGTACTTC. Translated, it gives CATSRGGQQNIQYF. V is TRBV15 and J is TRBJ2-4; the D is unclear. The CDR3 spans 14 residues. Germline lookup yields CDR1 LNHNV and CDR2 YYDKDF (reference sequence). Trimming took 1 base from V and 5 from J, leaving 9 bases between them.

V gene TRBV7-2 combines with J gene TRBJ2-3; D may match TRBD1 or TRBD2 (5 bases each). This CDR3 has 17 amino acids. CDR1 and CDR2 from the germline V gene are SGHTA and FQGNSA. V shed 3 bases and J shed 1 base, with 17 bases lying between them. The CDR3 sequence: CASSFRVGERGTDTQYF. The CDR3 DNA is TGTGCCAGCAGCTTTCGCGTGGGGGAGCGTGGCACAGATACGCAGTATTTT. The variable domain in full, with the rest retrieved from reference TRBV7-2 and TRBJ2-3, is GAGVSQSPSNKVTEKGKDVELRCDPISGHTALYWYRQSLGQGLEFLIYFQGNSAPDKSGLPSDRFSAERTGGSVSTLTIQRTQQEDSAVYLCASSFRVGERGTDTQYFGPGTRLTVL.

The genes are TRBV29-1 and TRBJ2-7; possible D gene TRBD2, 5 bases. The V end was cut by 3 bases, the J end by 2 bases, with 11 bases between. CDR1 and CDR2 from the germline V gene are SQVTM and ANQGSEA. The CDR3 consists of 13 residues. Written as DNA, the CDR3 is TGCAGCGTTGAGCTCCAGACTACCTACGAGCAGTACTTC. This gives the protein CSVELQTTYEQYF.

This clone turned up a few times. The genes are TRBV7-2 and TRBJ1-1; no definite D call. V lost 6 bases and J lost 0, with 8 bases in between. In germline, CDR1 is SGHTA, CDR2 FQGNSA. There are 13 residues in the CDR3. DNA for the CDR3: TGTGCCAGCAGTCTTAGCATGAACACTGAAGCTTTCTTT. As protein: CASSLSMNTEAFF.